Shown below are 18 T cell receptor beta chains from a single sample sequenced in a study of somatic mutations in cytotoxic T cells in rheumatoid arthritis. Assay used: immunoSEQ multiplex PCR; TCRdb lists only in-frame clones, some missing. Of 12,000 to 15,000 clones in the sample, more than 75% were seen once. Material for sequencing was CD8+ T cells sorted from blood. Receptor source: an adult with rheumatoid arthritis.

V is TRBV10-1 and J is TRBJ2-1, with TRBD2 identical over 10 bases. The V segment lost 2 bases and the J segment 1 base; nucleotides outside the gene matches: 5. The CDR3 is made up of 17 amino acids. CDR1 WNHNN and CDR2 SYGVQD come from the germline V gene (reference sequence). The CDR3: CASSESGRAFSYNEQFF. The DNA for the CDR3 is TGCGCCAGCAGTGAGAGCGGGAGGGCCTTTTCCTACAATGAGCAGTTCTTC.

The chain employs TRBV6-6 and TRBJ2-1, with D hard to call. The V end was cut by 5 bases, the J end by 10 bases, with 12 bases between. Germline CDR1 reads MNHNY; CDR2 reads SVGAGI (reference sequence). The CDR3 is 12 residues long. CDR3: CASSPQWGEQFF. The CDR3, as DNA: TGTGCCAGCAGTCCCCAGTGGGGAGAGCAGTTCTTC.

The gene calls are TRBV30 and TRBJ1-1, with D unclear. CDR1 and CDR2 (germline): GTSNPN, SVGIG (reference sequence). Trimming took off 1 base at V and 3 bases at J, with 15 bases between the two ends. The CDR3 runs to 15 residues. The CDR3 DNA reads TGTGCCTGGAGTGACCTCCTGGGTTCGGACACTGAAGCTTTCTTT. It translates to CAWSDLLGSDTEAFF.

The chain recombines TRBV19 with TRBJ2-3; 8 positions agree with TRBD2. This CDR3 region has 15 residues. Trimming took 5 bases from V and 4 from J; bases not matched to a gene: 8. Germline V gives CDR1 LNHDA, CDR2 SQIVND (reference sequence). The CDR3, as DNA: TGTGCCAGTAGTGATAGCGGGGCGGTGGCAGATACGCAGTATTTT. This sequence encodes CASSDSGAVADTQYF.

The rearrangement uses TRBV27 and TRBJ2-7; possible D gene TRBD1, 6 bases. The V end was cut by 5 bases, the J end by 6 bases, with 14 bases between. The CDR3 runs to 13 residues. Germline CDR1 MNHEY, CDR2 SMNVEV (reference sequence). The CDR3 loop reads CASSPGQFREQYF. The CDR3 nucleotides are TGTGCCAGCAGTCCCGGACAGTTCCGCGAGCAGTACTTC.

The chain recombines TRBV11-2 with TRBJ2-3; D remains ambiguous. The CDR3 is 12 amino acids. V gave up 5 bases and J gave up 3 bases, with 6 bases separating them. Germline CDR1 and CDR2: SGHAT and FQNNGV. The CDR3 nucleotides are TGTGCCAGCAGCACTCGTACAGATACGCAGTATTTT. It is translated as CASSTRTDTQYF.

The chain combines TRBV6-6 with TRBJ2-6; D unclear. Germline V CDR1 and CDR2: MNHNY, SVGAGI (reference sequence). V lost 2 bases, J lost 1 base, and 6 bases lay in between. This CDR3 region has 15 residues. The CDR3 region is CASSYQESGANVLTF. CDR3 sequence (DNA): TGTGCCAGCAGTTACCAGGAGTCTGGGGCCAACGTCCTGACTTTC.

The chain employs TRBV29-1 and TRBJ2-3; perhaps TRBD2 as D (5 bases). V shed 3 bases and J shed 6 bases, with 16 bases lying between them. The CDR3 runs 14 residues. The germline V gene encodes CDR1 SQVTM and CDR2 ANQGSEA. The CDR3 nucleotides are TGCAGCGTTGAGTCGGGCCGGAGGACTGATACGCAGTATTTT. Residues: CSVESGRRTDTQYF.

This clone has only one observation. The chain couples TRBV4-1 to TRBJ1-1; maybe TRBD1 (5 bases). The germline CDR1 and CDR2 sequences are MGHRA and YSYEKL. This CDR3 is 15 amino acids long. The germline V and J ends were trimmed by 4 bases and 1 base, with 13 bases remaining between them. DNA of the CDR3: TGCGCCAGCAGCCCGGAGGACACAGAGAACACTGAAGCTTTCTTT. Translation: CASSPEDTENTEAFF.

The CDR3: CASSLLAGGSYNEQFF. CDR3 bases: TGTGCCAGCAGCCTACTAGCGGGGGGGTCCTACAATGAGCAGTTCTTC. This chain joins TRBV9 and TRBJ2-1; 13 bases are shared with TRBD2. The CDR3 contains 16 residues. Germline CDR1 is SGDLS and CDR2 is YYNGEE. V trimming: 4 bases; J trimming: 1 base; junction bases outside the gene matches: 2.

CDR3 nucleotide sequence: TGTGCCAGCAGCCCTCTCTTGGAAACTAATGAAAAACTGTTTTTT. It codes for CASSPLLETNEKLFF. This rearrangement joins TRBV5-8 to TRBJ1-4; no reliable D call. CDR1 SGHTS and CDR2 YDEGEE come from the germline V gene. The V and J ends lost 4 bases and 1 base respectively, with 11 bases between them. The CDR3 totals 15 residues.

This clone was detected once. V is TRBV6-1 and J is TRBJ2-3; the match to TRBD2 covers 9 bases. The germline V gene encodes CDR1 MNHNS and CDR2 SASEGT. The CDR3 is 15 amino acids. Trimming at V came to 2 bases and at J to 4 bases, leaving 4 bases not matched to a gene. CDR3 region: CASSERAGGADTQYF. The CDR3 nucleotides are TGTGCCAGCAGTGAAAGGGCGGGGGGGGCAGATACGCAGTATTTT.

The chain has TRBV30 and TRBJ2-5, with TRBD2 as a possible D gene (6 bases). The CDR3 contains 13 residues. Trimming cost V 8 bases and J 5 bases, with 18 bases left between them. The V gene's germline CDR1 is GTSNPN and CDR2 SVGIG (reference sequence). The CDR3: CAGGLGVGETQYF. CDR3 bases: TGTGCCGGGGGGTTGGGGGTTGGCGAGACCCAGTACTTC.

This rearrangement joins TRBV9 to TRBJ2-2; D unresolved. The CDR3 loop spans 12 amino acids. Germline V CDR1 and CDR2: SGDLS, YYNGEE. The V gene lost 4 bases and the J gene lost 7 bases, with 8 bases spanning the gap. CDR3 DNA sequence: TGTGCCAGCAGCTCCGGGTTCGGGGAGCTGTTTTTT. This gives the protein CASSSGFGELFF.

V and J are TRBV11-2 and TRBJ2-3, with D possibly TRBD2 on 5 matching bases. V shed 2 bases and J shed 1 base, with 10 bases lying between them. The length of the CDR3 is 15 residues. Germline CDR1 and CDR2: SGHAT and FQNNGV. The CDR3 here is CASSLLLGGTDTQYF. The CDR3 DNA sequence: TGTGCCAGCAGCTTACTCTTGGGAGGCACAGATACGCAGTATTTT.

In its sample, this clone was seen once. The chain couples TRBV6-6 to TRBJ1-3; D unclear. Germline CDR1 is MNHNY and CDR2 is SVGAGI (reference sequence). The CDR3 has 11 residues. The V gene lost 7 bases and the J gene lost 2 bases, with 3 bases spanning the gap. DNA of the CDR3: TGTGCCAGCATTGCTGGAAACACCATATATTTT. Encoded protein: CASIAGNTIYF.

V is TRBV7-6 and J is TRBJ2-7; D is possibly TRBD1 or TRBD2 (5 bases each). Per germline, CDR1 SGHVS and CDR2 FNYEAQ. CDR3 length: 16 amino acids. With 4 bases removed from V and 3 bases from J, the gap between germline ends came to 19 bases. DNA for the CDR3: TGTGCCAGCAGCTCGGAATGGGGGATTGATCTCTACGAGCAGTACTTC. Protein: CASSSEWGIDLYEQYF.

The DNA for the CDR3 is TGTGCCAGCAGACCGACGACAGGGGTCCACGAGCAGTACTTC. Amino acids: CASRPTTGVHEQYF. The gene calls are TRBV27 and TRBJ2-7; 8 bases map to TRBD1. Germline lookup yields CDR1 MNHEY and CDR2 SMNVEV (reference sequence). The length of the CDR3 is 14 residues. After removal of 6 bases from V and 5 bases from J, the junction contained 9 bases not matched to a gene.